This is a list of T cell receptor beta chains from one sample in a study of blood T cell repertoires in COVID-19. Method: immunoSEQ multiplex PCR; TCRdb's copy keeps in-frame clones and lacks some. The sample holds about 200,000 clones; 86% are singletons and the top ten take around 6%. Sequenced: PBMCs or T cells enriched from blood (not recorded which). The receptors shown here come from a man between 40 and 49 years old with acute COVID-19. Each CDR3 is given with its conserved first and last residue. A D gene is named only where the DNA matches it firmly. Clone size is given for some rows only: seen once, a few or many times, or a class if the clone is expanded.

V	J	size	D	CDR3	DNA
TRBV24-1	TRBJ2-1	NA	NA	CATSDFRGNGRNEQFF	TGTGCCACCAGTGATTTCAGGGGCAATGGTAGGAATGAGCAGTTCTTC
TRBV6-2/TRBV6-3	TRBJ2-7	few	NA	CASSYGLTSYEQYF	TGTGCCAGCAGTTACGGACTTACCTCCTACGAGCAGTACTTC
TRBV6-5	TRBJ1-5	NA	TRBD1	CAGKAGQGNQPQHF	TGTGCCGGAAAAGCGGGACAGGGCAATCAGCCCCAGCATTTT
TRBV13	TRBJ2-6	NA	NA	CASSPRFSGANVLTF	TGTGCCAGCAGCCCTCGGTTCTCTGGGGCCAACGTCCTGACTTTC
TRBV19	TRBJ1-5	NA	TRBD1	CASRGSGQGPQHF	TGTGCCAGTAGAGGGTCAGGACAGGGGCCCCAGCATTTT
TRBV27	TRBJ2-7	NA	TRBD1	CASSLSIDRVTYEQYF	TGTGCCAGCAGTTTATCCATTGACAGGGTAACTTACGAGCAGTACTTC
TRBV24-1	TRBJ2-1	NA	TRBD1	CATSPPLGQGNEQFF	TGTGCCACCAGTCCCCCCCTGGGACAGGGGAATGAGCAGTTCTTC
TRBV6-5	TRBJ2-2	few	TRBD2	CASLAGDHGELFF	TGTGCCAGCTTAGCGGGAGACCACGGGGAGCTGTTTTTT
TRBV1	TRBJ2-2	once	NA	CTSSQKSFRERAWAGELFF	TGCACCAGCAGCCAAAAATCGTTCCGGGAGAGAGCGTGGGCCGGGGAGCTGTTTTTT
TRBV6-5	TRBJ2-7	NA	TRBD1	CASSSPWDSTYEQYF	TGTGCCAGCAGTTCCCCGTGGGACAGCACCTACGAGCAGTACTTC
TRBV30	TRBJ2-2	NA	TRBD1	CAWTRTGSTGELFF	TGTGCCTGGACTCGGACAGGATCCACCGGGGAGCTGTTTTTT
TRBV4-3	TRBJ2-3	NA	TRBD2	CASSQPAGGADTQYF	TGCGCCAGCAGCCAACCAGCGGGAGGAGCAGATACGCAGTATTTT
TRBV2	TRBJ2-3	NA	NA	CAGGALTDTQYF	TGTGCCGGGGGGGCTCTCACAGATACGCAGTATTTT
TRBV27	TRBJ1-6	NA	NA	CASKSADNSPLHF	TGTGCCAGCAAAAGCGCAGATAATTCACCCCTCCACTTT
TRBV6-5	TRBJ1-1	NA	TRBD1	CATHPTGVQNTEAFF	TGTGCCACACACCCTACAGGGGTCCAGAACACTGAAGCTTTCTTT
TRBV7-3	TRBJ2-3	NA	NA	CASSPYGQKTDTQYF	TGTGCCAGCAGCCCGTACGGACAGAAGACAGATACGCAGTATTTT
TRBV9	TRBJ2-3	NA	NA	CASSETGTTDTQYF	TGTGCCAGCAGCGAGACAGGTACCACAGATACGCAGTATTTT
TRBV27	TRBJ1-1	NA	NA	CASRLRGKNTEAFF	TGTGCCAGCAGGTTAAGGGGAAAGAACACTGAAGCTTTCTTT
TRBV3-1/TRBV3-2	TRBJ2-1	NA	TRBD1	CASSQDGGTGDGYNEQFF	TGTGCCAGCAGCCAAGATGGAGGGACAGGCGACGGCTACAATGAGCAGTTCTTC
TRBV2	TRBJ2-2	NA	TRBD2	CASRGLAVFGELFF	TGTGCCAGCAGGGGACTAGCGGTTTTCGGGGAGCTGTTTTTT
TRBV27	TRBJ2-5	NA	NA	CASSRGQLWTQYF	TGTGCCAGCAGTCGAGGACAACTGTGGACCCAGTACTTC
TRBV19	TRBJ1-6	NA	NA	CASSPEVGAPLHF	TGTGCCAGTAGCCCAGAAGTCGGGGCACCCCTCCACTTT
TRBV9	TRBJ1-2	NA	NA	CASSVAGDYGYTF	TGTGCCAGCAGCGTAGCTGGAGACTATGGCTACACCTTC
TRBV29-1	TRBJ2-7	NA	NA	CSVARRAKYEQYF	TGCAGCGTTGCCCGGAGGGCCAAATACGAGCAGTACTTC
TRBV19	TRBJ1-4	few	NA	CASSPGRGVGNEKLFF	TGTGCCAGTTCACCCGGGAGGGGGGTCGGTAATGAAAAACTGTTTTTT
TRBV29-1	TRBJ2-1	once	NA	CSVGGESSYNEQFF	TGCAGCGTTGGCGGGGAGAGCTCCTACAATGAGCAGTTCTTC
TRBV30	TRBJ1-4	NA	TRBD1	CAWRRGQLNEKLFF	TGTGCCTGGAGGAGGGGACAGCTTAATGAAAAACTGTTTTTT
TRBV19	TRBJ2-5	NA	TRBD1	CASSLGQGEMETQYF	TGTGCCAGTAGCCTCGGACAGGGGGAGATGGAGACCCAGTACTTC
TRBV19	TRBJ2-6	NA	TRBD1	CASNLGGDRGRGANVLTF	TGTGCCAGTAACCTGGGCGGGGACAGGGGACGGGGGGCCAACGTCCTGACTTTC
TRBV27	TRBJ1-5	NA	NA	CASSYRLAGQPQHF	TGTGCCAGCAGTTACCGGCTAGCGGGTCAGCCCCAGCATTTT
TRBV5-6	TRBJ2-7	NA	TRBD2	CASSLISGGEQYF	TGTGCCAGCAGCTTGATTTCGGGGGGCGAGCAGTACTTC
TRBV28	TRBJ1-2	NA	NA	CASRIPRGYGYTF	TGTGCCAGCAGGATTCCTCGGGGCTATGGCTACACCTTC
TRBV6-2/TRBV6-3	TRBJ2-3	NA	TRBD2	CASSYSTRLAGADTQYF	TGTGCCAGCAGTTACTCGACCAGACTAGCGGGAGCAGATACGCAGTATTTT
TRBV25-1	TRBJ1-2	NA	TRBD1	CPSSDRRTGDYGYTF	TGTCCCAGCAGTGACCGCCGGACAGGGGACTATGGCTACACCTTC
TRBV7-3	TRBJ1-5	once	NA	CASSYGGNQPQHF	TGTGCCAGCAGTTACGGGGGCAATCAGCCCCAGCATTTT
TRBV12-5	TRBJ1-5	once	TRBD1	CASSPGQGSNQPQHF	TGTGCTAGTTCCCCGGGACAGGGTAGTAATCAGCCCCAGCATTTT
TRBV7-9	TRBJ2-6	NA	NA	CASSLGGSGANVLTF	TGTGCCAGCAGCTTAGGAGGCTCTGGGGCCAACGTCCTGACTTTC
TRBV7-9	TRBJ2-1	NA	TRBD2	CASSTTSVEQFF	TGTGCCAGCAGCACGACTAGCGTTGAGCAGTTCTTC
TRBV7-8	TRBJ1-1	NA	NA	CASSPGGPEAFF	TGTGCCAGCAGCCCCGGCGGGCCTGAAGCTTTCTTT
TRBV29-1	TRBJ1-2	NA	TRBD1	CSVRPGQDVYGYTF	TGCAGCGTTCGACCGGGACAGGACGTGTATGGCTACACCTTC
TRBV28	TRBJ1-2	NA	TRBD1	CASSLSGTGGSYTF	TGTGCCAGCAGTCTTTCCGGGACAGGGGGCAGCTACACCTTC
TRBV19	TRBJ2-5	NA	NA	CASSIGPRQETQYF	TGTGCCAGTAGTATAGGGCCGAGGCAAGAGACCCAGTACTTC
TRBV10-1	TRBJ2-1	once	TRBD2	CASSGTSGRQSSYNEQFF	TGCGCCAGCAGTGGGACTAGCGGGAGGCAGAGCTCCTACAATGAGCAGTTCTTC
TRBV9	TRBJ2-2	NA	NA	CASSVGDSTGELFF	TGTGCCAGCAGCGTAGGGGACTCCACCGGGGAGCTGTTTTTT
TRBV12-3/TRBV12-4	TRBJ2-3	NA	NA	CASSLDTSGGHF	TGTGCCAGCAGTTTGGATACTTCCGGCGGGCATTTT
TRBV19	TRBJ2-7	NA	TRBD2	CASSIPSTSGGAYEQYF	TGTGCCAGTAGTATCCCTTCGACTAGCGGGGGGGCCTACGAGCAGTACTTC